Listed here are 23 T cell receptor beta chains from one sample, sequenced in a study of radiotherapy plus CTLA-4 blockade in lung cancer. TCRdb's table, derived via immunoSEQ multiplex PCR, lists solely in-frame clones and lacks some. This sample has tens of thousands of clones, with about 79% found just once. Here the sequenced sample was peripheral blood, taken from a patient treated with radiotherapy plus ipilimumab. The receptor set was obtained from a human donor with non-small cell lung cancer whose response to radiotherapy plus ipilimumab could not be evaluated. Some clones in this sample may be carry-over from other donors' samples.

Points on this clone: Distinct nucleotide sequences in the sample also encode this CDR3. This rearrangement joins TRBV30 to TRBJ1-6; TRBD1 is a possible D gene (5 bases). The germline gives CDR1 GTSNPN, CDR2 SVGIG (reference sequence). Trimming cost V 4 bases and J 0 bases, with 16 bases left between them. CDR3 length equals 17 residues. The CDR3, as DNA: TGTGCCTGGAATCCAGGGCAGGGAAGCTCCTATAATTCACCCCTCCACTTT. This translates into CAWNPGQGSSYNSPLHF.

The J gene is TRBJ2-5, the V gene TRBV6-5, with 8 nucleotides matching TRBD1. The assigned J gene may be wrong: the sequence end matches TRBJ2-7 better. The germline gives CDR1 MNHEY, CDR2 SVGAGI. The CDR3 length is 13 residues. CDR3 sequence reads: CASSYDRGNEQYF. CDR3 coding DNA: TGTGCCAGCAGTTACGACAGGGGAAACGAGCAGTACTTC.

The chain recombines TRBV7-9 with TRBJ1-2; possibly TRBD1 for D (5 bases). The germline V gene encodes CDR1 SEHNR and CDR2 FQNEAQ (reference sequence). Trimming cost V 5 bases and J 5 bases, with 12 bases left between them. The CDR3 runs 13 residues. The CDR3 sequence is CASSRGVLYGYTF. The CDR3, as DNA: TGTGCCAGCAGCCGGGGGGTCCTGTATGGCTACACCTTC.

This clone was recorded a few times. The rearrangement joins TRBV7-9 to TRBJ1-6; D gene ambiguous. V was shortened by 4 bases and J by 8 bases, with 12 bases between the two germline ends. Germline loops: CDR1 SEHNR, CDR2 FQNEAQ (reference sequence). The CDR3 runs to 14 residues. The CDR3 region is CASSSGVEDSPLHF. The CDR3 nucleotides are TGTGCCAGCAGCTCAGGCGTGGAGGATTCACCCCTCCACTTT. The variable domain in full, completed from reference TRBV7-9 and TRBJ1-6, reads DTGVSQNPRHKITKRGQNVTFRCDPISEHNRLYWYRQTLGQGPEFLTYFQNEAQLEKSRLLSDRFSAERPKGSFSTLEIQRTEQGDSAMYLCASSSGVEDSPLHFGNGTRLTVT.

The chain links TRBV30 to TRBJ2-7, with no clear D. The length of the CDR3 is 16 residues. The ends were cut back, 2 bases at V and 5 bases at J, with 22 bases in the middle. Germline CDR1 and CDR2: GTSNPN and SVGIG (reference sequence). For the CDR3, the DNA is TGTGCCTGGAGTTACCTTCGGCCTAGGTATTTTAACGAGCAGTACTTC. It is translated as CAWSYLRPRYFNEQYF.

This chain connects TRBV6-6 to TRBJ2-3; D unclear. CDR1 and CDR2 from the germline V gene are MNHNY and SVGAGI (reference sequence). Trimming removed 2 bases at V and 2 bases at J, with 8 bases between. CDR3 size: 14 residues. The CDR3 coding sequence is TGTGCCAGCAGTTACAAATCAAACACAGATACGCAGTATTTT. Translation gives CASSYKSNTDTQYF.

This chain joins TRBV6-5 and TRBJ1-2, with 9 positions matching TRBD1. CDR3 size: 14 residues. J gave up 7 bases and V 4 bases, and 7 bases lay outside the gene matches. CDR1 MNHEY and CDR2 SVGAGI come from the germline V gene. CDR3: CASSFTGGAAGYTF. The CDR3 nucleotides are TGTGCCAGCAGTTTCACAGGGGGCGCTGCTGGCTACACCTTC.

The table lists this clone with a few counts. V and J are TRBV4-1 and TRBJ1-4; 10 bases agree with TRBD1. The V gene's germline CDR1 is MGHRA and CDR2 YSYEKL. The CDR3 spans 14 residues. The trim removed 3 bases at V and 8 bases at J, leaving 3 bases unmatched. The CDR3 bases are TGCGCCAGCAGCCACGACAGGGGGCGGGAAAAACTGTTTTTT. Protein product: CASSHDRGREKLFF.

The V call is TRBV28, the J call TRBJ1-2; 8 bases fit TRBD1. The CDR3 has 14 amino acids. V gave up 5 bases and J gave up 4 bases; unmatched junction bases: 6. Per germline, CDR1 MDHEN and CDR2 SYDVKM. The DNA of the CDR3 is TGTGCCAGCAGTAAGGACAGGGCAAGCTATGGCTACACCTTC. It translates to CASSKDRASYGYTF.

The J gene is TRBJ1-5, the V gene TRBV11-2; no firm D call. V lost 3 bases and J lost 7, with 13 bases in between. The CDR3 sequence is 14 residues long. The V gene's germline CDR1 is SGHAT and CDR2 FQNNGV. This CDR3 is CASSFAPTLQPQHF. In nucleotides, the CDR3 is TGTGCCAGCAGCTTCGCCCCTACCCTACAGCCCCAGCATTTT.

The chain joins TRBV10-1 to TRBJ1-5, with 8 bases fitting TRBD1. CDR1 and CDR2 from the germline V gene are WNHNN and SYGVQD (reference sequence). The CDR3 is 16 residues long. Trimming took 6 bases from V and 4 from J; bases not matched to a gene: 11. The CDR3 is CASRRTWTGKNQPQHF. The CDR3 DNA sequence: TGCGCCAGCAGACGCACCTGGACAGGGAAAAATCAGCCCCAGCATTTT.

The genes are TRBV7-2 and TRBJ2-1; TRBD1 aligns across 8 bases. The CDR3 extends over 15 amino acids. Germline V gene sequence: CDR1 SGHTA, CDR2 FQGNSA. V lost 7 bases and J lost 3; bases outside the gene matches: 8. The CDR3 nucleotides read TGTGCCAGCACCCAAACGGGACAGGACTACAATGAGCAGTTCTTC. Amino acids: CASTQTGQDYNEQFF.

The chain employs TRBV2 and TRBJ2-7, with D possibly matching TRBD1 (6 bases). V was pared by 4 bases and J by 3 bases, with 13 bases between. The CDR3 is 14 amino acids. Germline lookup yields CDR1 SNHLY and CDR2 FYNNEI. As DNA, the CDR3 is TGTGCCAGCAGTGGGCAGGGGTCCGGCTACGAGCAGTACTTC. Protein: CASSGQGSGYEQYF.

The rearrangement uses TRBV28 and TRBJ2-5, with D possibly matching TRBD2 (6 bases). The germline CDR1 and CDR2 sequences are MDHEN and SYDVKM. Trimming removed 1 base from V and 5 bases from J, with 11 bases in between. The CDR3 is made up of 14 amino acids. The CDR3 is CASSLSGEAETQYF. CDR3 nucleotides: TGTGCCAGCAGTTTATCCGGGGAGGCTGAGACCCAGTACTTC.

The chain employs TRBV19 and TRBJ1-1; 7 positions agree with TRBD1. There are 15 residues in the CDR3. The V and J ends lost 5 bases and 1 base, in that order; junction bases with no gene match: 7. Germline V gives CDR1 LNHDA, CDR2 SQIVND (reference sequence). In DNA, the CDR3 is TGTGCCAGTAGTTTACAGGGGCCAAGGAACACTGAAGCTTTCTTT. Translated, it gives CASSLQGPRNTEAFF. Complete variable domain (other parts from reference TRBV19 and TRBJ1-1): DGGITQSPKYLFRKEGQNVTLSCEQNLNHDAMYWYRQDPGQGLRLIYYSQIVNDFQKGDIAEGYSVSREKKESFPLTVTSAQKNPTAFYLCASSLQGPRNTEAFFGQGTRLTVV.

J is TRBJ2-4 and V is TRBV5-1, with D possibly being TRBD2 (5 bases). The length of the CDR3 is 17 residues. CDR1 and CDR2 (germline): SGHRS, YFSETQ. V was shortened by 5 bases and J by 0 bases, with 18 bases between the two germline ends. CDR3 coding DNA: TGCGCCAGCAGTCCCCTCCCCGGAGGTTTAGCCAAAAACATTCAGTACTTC. Its translation is CASSPLPGGLAKNIQYF.

The V and J genes are TRBV21-1 and TRBJ1-6; the table assigns TRBD1, which was not confirmed against the DNA. TRBV21-1 is tagged as a pseudogene. The CDR3 extends over 17 amino acids. The CDR3 coding sequence is TGTGCCAGCAGCCGTCTGGGTCTTTGGACAGTAAATTCACCCCTCCACTTT. Residues: CASSRLGLWTVNSPLHF.

The gene calls are TRBV4-2 and TRBJ2-7, with 16 bases that match TRBD2. Looked up from germline, CDR1 is LGHNA and CDR2 is YNFKEQ. V gave up 2 bases and J gave up 6 bases; unmatched junction bases: 4. The CDR3 runs to 16 residues. This CDR3 is CASSQTGTSGGGEQYF. CDR3 bases: TGTGCCAGCAGCCAAACCGGGACTAGCGGGGGGGGCGAGCAGTACTTC.

J is TRBJ1-1 and V is TRBV6-1; 7 positions match TRBD1. With V trimmed by 8 bases and J by 4 bases, 7 bases remained unmatched. From germline, CDR1 is MNHNS and CDR2 SASEGT. The CDR3 totals 13 residues. CDR3 sequence (DNA): TGTGCCAGCCACGTTTCAGGGGGCACTGAAGCTTTCTTT. This encodes CASHVSGGTEAFF.

The chain has TRBV28 and TRBJ1-1; D is possibly TRBD1 (5 bases). The CDR3 length is 13 residues. V shed 2 bases and J shed 10 bases, with 14 bases lying between them. The germline CDR1 and CDR2 sequences are MDHEN and SYDVKM. CDR3 sequence (DNA): TGTGCCAGCAGTTTACCTAGGAGGGGAGCAGCTTTCTTT. Residues: CASSLPRRGAAFF.

This clone was found a few times. The chain uses TRBV6-5 and TRBJ1-3; TRBD1 might be the D (5 bases). This CDR3 has 14 amino acids. V was cut by 7 bases and J by 3 bases, with 13 bases left in between. Germline V lookup: CDR1 MNHEY, CDR2 SVGAGI. The CDR3 loop is CASMGGTVGNTIYF. Written as DNA, the CDR3 is TGTGCCAGCATGGGAGGGACTGTTGGAAACACCATATATTTT.

V gene TRBV19 combines with J gene TRBJ2-1; TRBD2 matches 7 bases. The CDR3 is 13 amino acids. J was trimmed by 5 bases and V by 5 bases; bases with no gene match: 3. CDR1 is LNHDA and CDR2 is SQIVND in the germline V gene (reference sequence). This CDR3 reads CASSYREDNEQFF. CDR3 sequence (DNA): TGTGCCAGTAGTTACCGGGAGGACAATGAGCAGTTCTTC.

The V call is TRBV5-1, the J call TRBJ1-3; 8 nucleotides align to TRBD1. The CDR3 runs to 16 residues. With V trimmed by 1 base and J by 0 bases, 3 bases remained unmatched. Germline V lookup: CDR1 SGHRS, CDR2 YFSETQ. CDR3 amino acids: CASSLTGGGSGNTIYF. The CDR3 nucleotides read TGCGCCAGCAGCTTGACAGGGGGGGGCTCTGGAAACACCATATATTTT. Variable domain in full (rest from reference TRBV5-1 and TRBJ1-3): KAGVTQTPRYLIKTRGQQVTLSCSPISGHRSVSWYQQTPGQGLQFLFEYFSETQRNKGNFPGRFSGRQFSNSRSEMNVSTLELGDSALYLCASSLTGGGSGNTIYFGEGSWLTVV.